This T cell receptor (beta chain) was profiled in a study of early T cells in non-severe SARS-CoV-2 infection. Study-wide background: Sequenced bulk RNA came from whole blood that was unsorted, and chains were unpaired.

This clonotype has at least ten counts. Trimming took 1 base from V and 6 from J, leaving 12 bases between them. CDR1 is SGHRS and CDR2 is YFSETQ in the germline V gene. CDR3 length: 14 amino acids. The TCR library protocol was used to attach unique molecular identifiers. These identifiers were attached to individual cDNA molecules. TCRdb fed the 5' RACE reads into MiXCR, producing one record per CDR3 protein. The profile covers under 35,000 distinct CDR3 sequences, with roughly 3% appearing a single time and 0.72% taken by the ten largest. The chain employs TRBV5-1 and TRBJ2-3, with D perhaps TRBD2 (5 bases). The sequenced sample consisted of whole blood. This clonotype was obtained from an adult who was a healthcare worker with PCR-confirmed SARS-CoV-2 infection or an uninfected control (not recorded which). The CDR3 bases are TGCGCCAGCAGCTTGTACGAGGGTTGGGATACGCAGTATTTT. Its translation: CASSLYEGWDTQYF.